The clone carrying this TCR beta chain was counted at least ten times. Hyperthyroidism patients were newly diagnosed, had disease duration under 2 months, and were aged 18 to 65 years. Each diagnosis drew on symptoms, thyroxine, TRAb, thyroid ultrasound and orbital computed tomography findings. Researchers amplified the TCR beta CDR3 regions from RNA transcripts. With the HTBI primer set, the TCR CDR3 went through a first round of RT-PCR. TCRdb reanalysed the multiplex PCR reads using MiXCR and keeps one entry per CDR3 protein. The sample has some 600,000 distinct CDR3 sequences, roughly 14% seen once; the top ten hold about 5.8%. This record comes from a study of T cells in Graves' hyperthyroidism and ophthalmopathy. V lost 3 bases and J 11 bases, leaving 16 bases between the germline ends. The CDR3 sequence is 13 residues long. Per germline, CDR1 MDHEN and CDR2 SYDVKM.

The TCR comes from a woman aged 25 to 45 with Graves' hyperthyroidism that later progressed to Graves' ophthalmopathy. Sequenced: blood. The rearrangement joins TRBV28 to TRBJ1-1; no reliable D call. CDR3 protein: CASSFGQNRLAFF. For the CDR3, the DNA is TGTGCCAGCAGTTTTGGGCAGAACCGATTGGCTTTCTTT.